This T cell receptor beta chain was documented in a study of shared clonotypes between healthy human individuals. Measured with immunoSEQ multiplex PCR; TCRdb has only the in-frame clones, and not every one. Of approximately 2,000,000 clones in the sample, 93% were seen once. Cells designated naive CD8 were CD45RO-negative and were positively selected for CCR7, with terminally differentiated effector memory CD45RA+ cells excluded. The length of the CDR3 is 15 residues. CDR1 is MNHEY and CDR2 is SMNVEV in the germline V gene (reference sequence). V lost 3 bases and J lost 5; bases outside the gene matches: 5.

The material sequenced was naive CD8+ T cells from PBMCs. V usage is TRBV27 and J usage is TRBJ2-1; 9 bases line up with TRBD2. The sequence came from a man aged 18 to 29 in good health. Some clones in this sample may be carry-over from other donors' samples. This chain's CDR3 is CASSFAASGNNEQFF. CDR3 sequence (DNA): TGTGCCAGCAGTTTTGCGGCTAGCGGGAACAATGAGCAGTTCTTC.